Reported below is one T cell receptor beta chain. Germline V gene lookup returns CDR1 LNHDA and CDR2 SQIVND (reference sequence). The ends lost 3 bases at V and 4 bases at J; junction bases unmatched: 10. This CDR3 region has 17 residues. The source of the sample is a study of blood T cell repertoires in COVID-19. Study overall: PBMCs, B-cell-depleted T cells, or T cells were the source of the cDNA or gDNA that made up the material.

The authors' processing: By means of reference gene primer amplification, nucleated cell counts were estimated. Using immunoSEQ multiplex PCR, the repertoire was profiled, and TCRdb retains in-frame clones only, with some absent. V and J calls plus clone size are reproduced from that table; the DNA served to infer D and trimming. The sample records roughly 200,000 clones, about 88% being singletons. The material sequenced was PBMCs or T cells enriched from blood (not recorded which). This TCR came from a woman aged 40 to 50 with acute COVID-19. The chain joins TRBV19 to TRBJ2-3, with TRBD1 identical over 10 bases. The CDR3 loop is CASSMLRTGGRPDTQYF. In DNA, the CDR3 is TGTGCCAGTAGTATGCTGAGGACAGGGGGTAGGCCAGATACGCAGTATTTT.